This TCR beta chain was retrieved from a study of identical twins. Findings and caveats of the study: Modelling approaches yielded underestimates of out-of-frame TCR alpha sharing between monozygotic twins.

On this clonotype itself: What it binds is not known.

Unique molecular identifiers were in the cDNA, with template-switch universal primer binding. One entry per CDR3 protein results from TCRdb running MiXCR on the 5' RACE reads. This sample has 1.5 million to 2 million distinct CDR3 sequences; under 35% occur once, and the top ten carry about 0.27%. Germline loops: CDR1 LGHDT, CDR2 YNNKEL (reference sequence). Trimming took 4 bases from V and 0 from J, leaving 13 bases between them. There are 16 residues in the CDR3. V and J are TRBV3-1 and TRBJ2-1; D remains ambiguous. The sample consisted of cord blood. The sequence came from a newborn girl in good health. CDR3 residues: CASSPKYRSSYNEQFF. CDR3 nucleotide sequence: TGTGCCAGCAGCCCAAAATACCGGAGCTCCTACAATGAGCAGTTCTTC.